The rows below give T cell receptor beta chains drawn from one sample of a study of Graves' ophthalmopathy and Graves' hyperthyroidism. Via MiXCR, TCRdb re-called the multiplex PCR reads, giving one row per CDR3 protein. The data contain over a million distinct CDR3 sequences, about two fifths of them singletons. The specimen sequenced was peripheral blood or thyroid tissue (not recorded which). The receptors were gathered from an adult man with Graves' hyperthyroidism. The CDR3 runs from the conserved cysteine through the conserved F or W. D genes are given only for firm matches. Some rows have no size entry. The others give once, few or many, or a class for an expanded clone.

clone_size | j_call | v_call | d_call | cdr3_nt | cdr3_aa
many | TRBJ1-5 | TRBV19 | TRBD1 | TGTGCCAGTAGTATAGGAATGTGGACAGGGGGATTTCAGCCCCAGCATTTT | CASSIGMWTGGFQPQHF
many | TRBJ2-5 | TRBV7-8 | - | TGTGCCAGCAGCTGGGGGGTGGTGGAGACCCAGTACTTC | CASSWGVVETQYF
many | TRBJ1-2 | TRBV11-2 | - | TGTGCCAGCAGCTTAGAGATGACAGGAACCTATGGCTACACCTTC | CASSLEMTGTYGYTF
- | TRBJ1-1 | TRBV5-6 | - | TGTGCCAGCAGCGCACAGGGTTGGGGGGACACTGAAGCTTTCTTT | CASSAQGWGDTEAFF
- | TRBJ2-6 | TRBV29-1 | TRBD1 | TGCAGCGTGAGGGGGCAGGGTGGGGCCAACGTCCTGACTTTC | CSVRGQGGANVLTF
- | TRBJ2-5 | TRBV29-1 | - | TGCAGCGTTGACCCGGAGGAGACCCAGTACTTC | CSVDPEETQYF
- | TRBJ2-7 | TRBV12-3/TRBV12-4 | - | TGTGCCAGCTCAAAGGGGAACGAAGGGGTCTACGAGCAGTACTTC | CASSKGNEGVYEQYF
- | TRBJ2-7 | TRBV5-1 | - | TGCGCCAGCAGCTTCGGGACGAGTAACTACGAGCAGTACTTC | CASSFGTSNYEQYF
many | TRBJ1-1 | TRBV29-1 | - | TGCAGCGCAGAGGCGGGGGGCACTGAAGCTTTCTTT | CSAEAGGTEAFF
- | TRBJ2-5 | TRBV5-4 | - | TGTGCCAGCAGCTTGCGTTTTGGGGAGACCCGGTACTTC | CASSLRFGETRYF
many | TRBJ2-7 | TRBV7-2 | - | TGTGCCAGCAGCTTAGGCGCAGCGGTCGGCGGCCTATCCTCCTACGAGCAGTACTTC | CASSLGAAVGGLSSYEQYF
once | TRBJ1-6 | TRBV20-1 | - | TGCAGTGGGAAGGGGCGGGGCTATAATTCACCCCTCCACTTT | CSGKGRGYNSPLHF
- | TRBJ1-2 | TRBV7-2 | TRBD1 | TGTGCCAGCAGTGGGGACAGGCCAGCCTATGGCTACACCTTC | CASSGDRPAYGYTF
many | TRBJ2-5 | TRBV11-2 | - | TGTGCCAGCAGCTTCCGGGCGGACCAACAAGAGACCCAGTACTTC | CASSFRADQQETQYF
few | TRBJ1-2 | TRBV5-1 | TRBD1 | TGCGCCAGCAGCCCAAGTAGACAGGGGGACTATGGCTACACCTTC | CASSPSRQGDYGYTF
few | TRBJ1-2 | TRBV2 | TRBD1 | TGTGCCAGCAGCCAGACAGGGGGAGACGCCTTC | CASSQTGGDAF
few | TRBJ1-1 | TRBV2 | - | TGTGCCAGCACCCACCCACTTATGAACACTGAAGCTTTCTTT | CASTHPLMNTEAFF
many | TRBJ2-7 | TRBV2 | TRBD1 | TGTGCCAGCCGGACAGGCTACGAGCAGTACTTC | CASRTGYEQYF
many | TRBJ2-7 | TRBV7-2 | TRBD1 | TGTGCCAGCAGCCTAAGACAGGGTCGCTACGAGCAGTACTTC | CASSLRQGRYEQYF
- | TRBJ1-4 | TRBV27 | - | TGTGCCAGCAGTCACCATTTTGGGAGTGAACAACTGTTTTTT | CASSHHFGSEQLFF
many | TRBJ1-4 | TRBV29-1 | - | TGCAGGGGGGGCGCCGATGAAAAACTGTTTTTT | CRGGADEKLFF
- | TRBJ2-7 | TRBV20-1 | - | TGCAGTGCCAGTAGTAGAGGTCAGGTCTCCTACGAGCAGTACTTC | CSASSRGQVSYEQYF
many | TRBJ1-5 | TRBV15 | TRBD1 | TGTGCCACGGGACAGACCAATCAGCCCCAGCATTTT | CATGQTNQPQHF